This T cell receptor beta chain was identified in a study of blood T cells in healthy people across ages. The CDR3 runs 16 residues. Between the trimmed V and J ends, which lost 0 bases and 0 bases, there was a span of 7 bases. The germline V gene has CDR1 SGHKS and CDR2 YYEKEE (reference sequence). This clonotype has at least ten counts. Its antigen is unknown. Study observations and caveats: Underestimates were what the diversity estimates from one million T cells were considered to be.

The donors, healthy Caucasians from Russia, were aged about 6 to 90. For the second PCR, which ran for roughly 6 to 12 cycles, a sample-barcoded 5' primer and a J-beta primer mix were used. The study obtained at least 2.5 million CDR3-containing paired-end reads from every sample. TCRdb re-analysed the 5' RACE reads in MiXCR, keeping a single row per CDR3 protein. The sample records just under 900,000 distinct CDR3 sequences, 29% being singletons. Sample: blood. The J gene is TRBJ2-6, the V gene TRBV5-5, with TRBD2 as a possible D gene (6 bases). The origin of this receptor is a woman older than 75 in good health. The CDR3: CASSLGGNSGANVLTF. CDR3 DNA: TGTGCCAGCAGCTTGGGCGGGAACTCTGGGGCCAACGTCCTGACTTTC.